A single sample is the source of the 3 T cell receptor beta chains below, sequenced in a study of circulating and synovial CD4+ cells in juvenile arthritis. Generated by immunoSEQ multiplex PCR, the TCRdb table keeps only in-frame clones and is missing some. The table records about 33,000 clones, 90% to 95% of them present only once. Source material: CD4+ T cells from blood. The receptors shown here come from a human donor with juvenile idiopathic arthritis.

This chain uses TRBV7-9 with TRBJ2-1; TRBD1 aligns across 8 bases. The trim removed 5 bases at V and 0 bases at J, leaving 12 bases unmatched. The CDR3 sequence is 18 residues long. Germline CDR1 and CDR2: SEHNR and FQNEAQ (reference sequence). CDR3 residues: CASSPFGQGGYSYNEQFF. In DNA, the CDR3 is TGTGCCAGCAGCCCGTTCGGACAGGGTGGCTACTCCTACAATGAGCAGTTCTTC. Together with reference TRBV7-9 and TRBJ2-1, the CDR3 gives the full variable domain: DTGVSQNPRHKITKRGQNVTFRCDPISEHNRLYWYRQTLGQGPEFLTYFQNEAQLEKSRLLSDRFSAERPKGSFSTLEIQRTEQGDSAMYLCASSPFGQGGYSYNEQFFGPGTRLTVL.

The rearrangement joins TRBV7-2 to TRBJ2-3, with unresolved D. The germline CDR1 and CDR2 sequences are SGHTA and FQGNSA. The CDR3 runs 15 residues. Trimming removed 4 bases from V and 0 bases from J, with 11 bases in between. The CDR3 is CASSSERSSTDTQYF. In DNA form, the CDR3 reads TGTGCCAGCAGCTCCGAACGGTCCAGCACAGATACGCAGTATTTT.

This clone has a handful of counts. The rearrangement joins TRBV4-2 to TRBJ1-1; D unresolved. Trimming removed 0 bases from V and 2 bases from J, with 7 bases in between. This CDR3 comprises 14 residues. The germline CDR1 and CDR2 sequences are LGHNA and YNFKEQ. The CDR3 sequence is CASSQDELNTEAFF. The CDR3 DNA follows: TGTGCCAGCAGCCAAGATGAACTCAACACTGAAGCTTTCTTT.